This TCR beta chain originates from a study of OX40 agonist ivuxolimab in advanced cancers. Overall study context: Dose-escalation patients were diagnosed with hepatocellular carcinoma, melanoma, renal cell cancer or head and neck cancer.

The V and J ends lost 5 bases and 3 bases respectively, with 14 bases between them. Germline V CDR1 and CDR2: MNHEY, SMNVEV (reference sequence). There are 15 residues in the CDR3. Regarding the study as a whole: The authors also found low normalized T-cell clonal expansion in some nonresponders.

On this clone: What it binds is unknown.

The assay was immunoSEQ multiplex PCR, and TCRdb's table has in-frame clones only and misses some. Among approximately 82,000 clones listed, approximately 85% were seen once. The TCR originated in an adult with an advanced solid tumor such as melanoma, head and neck, liver or kidney cancer. The chain has TRBV27 and TRBJ2-1, with a possible D match to TRBD1 (5 bases). The sequences come from CD4+ or CD8+ T cells sorted from blood, collected in a trial of the OX40 agonist ivuxolimab. CDR3 nucleotide sequence: TGTGCCAGCAGTATACGCCCAGACAGCTACAATGAGCAGTTCTTC. Translation: CASSIRPDSYNEQFF.